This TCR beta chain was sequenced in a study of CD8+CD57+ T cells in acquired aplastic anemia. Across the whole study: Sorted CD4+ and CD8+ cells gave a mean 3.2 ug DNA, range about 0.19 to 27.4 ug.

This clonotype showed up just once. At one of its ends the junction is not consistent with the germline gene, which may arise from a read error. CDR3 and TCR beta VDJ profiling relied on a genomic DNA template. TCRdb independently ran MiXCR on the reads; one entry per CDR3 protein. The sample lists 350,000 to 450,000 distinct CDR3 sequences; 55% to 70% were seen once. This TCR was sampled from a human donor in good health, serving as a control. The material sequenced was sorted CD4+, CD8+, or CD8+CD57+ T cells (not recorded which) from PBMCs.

The CDR3 is CASCKRTWAGEQYF. Here the CDR3 DNA reads TGCGCCAGCTGCAAGCGGACATGGGCGGGGGAGCAGTACTTC. This chain connects TRBV7-2 to TRBJ2-7; D might be TRBD2 (6 bases). CDR3 length equals 14 residues. Germline CDR1 and CDR2: SGHTA and FQGNSA.